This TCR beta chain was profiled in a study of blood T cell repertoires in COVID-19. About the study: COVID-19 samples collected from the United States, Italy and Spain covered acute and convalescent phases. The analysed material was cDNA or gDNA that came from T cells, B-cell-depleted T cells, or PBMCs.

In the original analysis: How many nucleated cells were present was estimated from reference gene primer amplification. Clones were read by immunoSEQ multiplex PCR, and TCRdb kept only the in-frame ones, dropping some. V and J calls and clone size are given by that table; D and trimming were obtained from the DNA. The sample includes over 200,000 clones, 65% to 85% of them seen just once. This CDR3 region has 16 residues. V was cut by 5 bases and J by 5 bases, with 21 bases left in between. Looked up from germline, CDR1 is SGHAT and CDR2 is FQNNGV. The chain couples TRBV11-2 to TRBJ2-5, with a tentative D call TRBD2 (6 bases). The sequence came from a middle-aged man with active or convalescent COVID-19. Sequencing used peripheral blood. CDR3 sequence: CASSLPPEGSLETQYF. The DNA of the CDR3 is TGTGCCAGCAGCCTACCTCCGGAGGGATCCCTGGAGACCCAGTACTTC.